This TCR beta chain was sequenced in a study of cytomegalovirus exposure and HLA in healthy donors. Study details: The early release's HLA-typed donors yielded roughly 85 million unique TCRs. Study-wide findings and caveats: The study had only CMV serostatus as immune exposure information. Later on, a genetic analysis was performed. It linked a missense variant in DCLRE1C with V- and J-gene trimming of TCR beta.

The PCR was carried out with 60 Vbeta primers and 13 Jbeta primers. Here immunoSEQ multiplex PCR was the method, and the copy in TCRdb shows in-frame clones only, minus some. The repertoire has 130,000 or so clones, about 79% of them found once; the top ten carry just under 3%. Looked up from germline, CDR1 is MNHEY and CDR2 is SMNVEV (reference sequence). V was cut by 3 bases and J by 4 bases, with 7 bases left in between. There are 14 residues in the CDR3. Details on this clone: Its antigen is still unknown.

The V and J genes are TRBV27 and TRBJ1-6; possibly TRBD1 for D (6 bases). This sequence was found in a woman under 30 in good health and CMV-seropositive. Sequencing used PBMCs. The CDR3 DNA follows: TGTGCCAGCAGTTTGGACAGTTATAATTCACCCCTCCACTTT. This sequence encodes CASSLDSYNSPLHF.